The subject of this entry is one T cell receptor beta chain. Its antigen is not known. The same CDR3 arises from other DNA sequences in this sample as well. The entry originates in a study of cytomegalovirus exposure and HLA in healthy donors. The study's findings and limits: Later genetic work tied a missense DCLRE1C variant to beta-chain V and J trimming.

PCR employed 60 Vbeta and 13 Jbeta primers. This table comes from immunoSEQ multiplex PCR, and its TCRdb copy is limited to in-frame clones, with some not included. Of 150,000 or so clones in the sample, 80% to 90% were seen once. The source of this sequence is a woman aged 18-29 years in good health and CMV-seronegative. The specimen was PBMCs.

Here the CDR3 reads CASSLGSGSSYEQYF. In DNA form, the CDR3 reads TGTGCCAGCAGCTTAGGTAGCGGGAGTTCTTACGAGCAGTACTTC. This sequence joins TRBV11-2 and TRBJ2-7; 9 nucleotides agree with TRBD2. This CDR3 is built from 15 residues. Germline assignment: CDR1 SGHAT and CDR2 FQNNGV. V dropped 1 base and J dropped 4; count of bases not matched to a gene: 5.